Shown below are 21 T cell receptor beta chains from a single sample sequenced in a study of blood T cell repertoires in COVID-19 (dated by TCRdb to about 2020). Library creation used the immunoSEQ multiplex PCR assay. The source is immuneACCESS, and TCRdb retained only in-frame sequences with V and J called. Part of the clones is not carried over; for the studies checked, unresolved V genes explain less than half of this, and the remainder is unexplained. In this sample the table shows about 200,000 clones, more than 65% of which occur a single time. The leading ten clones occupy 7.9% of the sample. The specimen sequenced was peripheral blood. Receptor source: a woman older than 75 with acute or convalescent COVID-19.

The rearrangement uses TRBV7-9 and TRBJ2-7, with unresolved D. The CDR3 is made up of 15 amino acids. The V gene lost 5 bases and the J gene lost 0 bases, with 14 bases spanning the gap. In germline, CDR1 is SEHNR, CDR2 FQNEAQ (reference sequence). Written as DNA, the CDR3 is TGTGCCAGCAGCAAACTGATGGGCAGCTCCTACGAGCAGTACTTC. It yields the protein CASSKLMGSSYEQYF.

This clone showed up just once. The CDR3 here is CASSMGRDIKDTQYF. The CDR3 coding sequence is TGTGCCAGTAGTATGGGCAGGGACATCAAAGATACGCAGTATTTT. This chain joins TRBV19 and TRBJ2-3; a weak D match, TRBD1 (6 bases). Trimming took off 3 bases at V and 5 bases at J, with 15 bases between the two ends. Germline V CDR1 and CDR2: LNHDA, SQIVND (reference sequence). The CDR3 sequence is 15 residues long. The full variable domain, with the rest looked up from reference TRBV19 and TRBJ2-3, is DGGITQSPKYLFRKEGQNVTLSCEQNLNHDAMYWYRQDPGQGLRLIYYSQIVNDFQKGDIAEGYSVSREKKESFPLTVTSAQKNPTAFYLCASSMGRDIKDTQYFGPGTRLTVL.

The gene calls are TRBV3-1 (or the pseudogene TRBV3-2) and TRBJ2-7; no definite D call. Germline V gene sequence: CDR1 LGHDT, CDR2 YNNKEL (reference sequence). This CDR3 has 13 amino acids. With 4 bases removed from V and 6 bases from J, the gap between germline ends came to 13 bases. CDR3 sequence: CASSPHSFLEQYF. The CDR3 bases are TGTGCCAGCAGCCCCCACAGCTTTCTCGAGCAGTACTTC.

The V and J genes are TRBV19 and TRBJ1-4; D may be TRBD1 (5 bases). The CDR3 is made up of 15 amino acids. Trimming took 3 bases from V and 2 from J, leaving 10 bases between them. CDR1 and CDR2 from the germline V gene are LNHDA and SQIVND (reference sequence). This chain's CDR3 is CASSIGGTTNEKLFF. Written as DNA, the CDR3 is TGTGCCAGTAGTATTGGGGGGACGACTAATGAAAAACTGTTTTTT.

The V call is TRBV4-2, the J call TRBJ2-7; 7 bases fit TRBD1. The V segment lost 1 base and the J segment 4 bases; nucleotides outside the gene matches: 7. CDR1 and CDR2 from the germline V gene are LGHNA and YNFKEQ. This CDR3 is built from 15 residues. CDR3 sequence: CASSQVRQGNYEQYF. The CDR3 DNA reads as TGTGCCAGCAGCCAAGTGAGACAGGGTAATTACGAGCAGTACTTC.

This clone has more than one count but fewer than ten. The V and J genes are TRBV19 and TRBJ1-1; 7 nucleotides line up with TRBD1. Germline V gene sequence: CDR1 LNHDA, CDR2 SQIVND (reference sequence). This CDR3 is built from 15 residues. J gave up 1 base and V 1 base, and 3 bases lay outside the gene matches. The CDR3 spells CASSIARTGNTEAFF. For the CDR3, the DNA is TGTGCCAGTAGTATAGCTCGGACAGGGAACACTGAAGCTTTCTTT.

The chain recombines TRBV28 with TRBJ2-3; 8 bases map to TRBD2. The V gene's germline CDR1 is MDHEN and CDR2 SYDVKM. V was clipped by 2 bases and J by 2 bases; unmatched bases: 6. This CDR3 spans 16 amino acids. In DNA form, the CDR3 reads TGTGCCAGCAGTTTACTCGCGGGAGGACCCACAGATACGCAGTATTTT. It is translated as CASSLLAGGPTDTQYF.

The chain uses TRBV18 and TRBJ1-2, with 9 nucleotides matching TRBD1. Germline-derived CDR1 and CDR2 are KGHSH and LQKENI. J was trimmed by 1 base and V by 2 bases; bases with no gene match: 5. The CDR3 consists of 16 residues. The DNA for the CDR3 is TGTGCCAGCTCACCATCTTTGGACAGGGGTAACTATGGCTACACCTTC. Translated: CASSPSLDRGNYGYTF.

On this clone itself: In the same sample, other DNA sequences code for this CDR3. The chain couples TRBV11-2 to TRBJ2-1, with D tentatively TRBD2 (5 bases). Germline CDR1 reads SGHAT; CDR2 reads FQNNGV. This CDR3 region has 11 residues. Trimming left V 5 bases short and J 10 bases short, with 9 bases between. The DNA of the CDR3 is TGTGCCAGCAGCCTTGGCGGGGAGCAGTTCTTC. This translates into CASSLGGEQFF.

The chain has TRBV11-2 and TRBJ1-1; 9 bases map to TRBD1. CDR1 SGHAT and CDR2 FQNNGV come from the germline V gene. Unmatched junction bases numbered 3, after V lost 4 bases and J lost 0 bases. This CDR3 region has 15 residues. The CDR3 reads CASSWTGAVNTEAFF. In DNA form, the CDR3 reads TGTGCCAGCAGCTGGACAGGGGCCGTGAACACTGAAGCTTTCTTT.

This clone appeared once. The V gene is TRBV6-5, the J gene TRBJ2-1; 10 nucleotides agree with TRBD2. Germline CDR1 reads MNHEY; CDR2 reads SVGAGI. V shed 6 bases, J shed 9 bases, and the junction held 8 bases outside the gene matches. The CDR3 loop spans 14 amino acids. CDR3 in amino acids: CASSPSGGAAEQFF. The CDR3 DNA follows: TGTGCCAGCAGCCCAAGCGGGGGGGCCGCTGAGCAGTTCTTC.

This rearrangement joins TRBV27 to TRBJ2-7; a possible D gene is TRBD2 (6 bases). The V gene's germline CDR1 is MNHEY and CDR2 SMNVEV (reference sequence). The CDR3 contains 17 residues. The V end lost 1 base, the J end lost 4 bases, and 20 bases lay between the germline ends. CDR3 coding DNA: TGTGCCAGCAGTTTATTGGGCCTCCGGGGAGGTGGGTACGAGCAGTACTTC. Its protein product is CASSLLGLRGGGYEQYF.

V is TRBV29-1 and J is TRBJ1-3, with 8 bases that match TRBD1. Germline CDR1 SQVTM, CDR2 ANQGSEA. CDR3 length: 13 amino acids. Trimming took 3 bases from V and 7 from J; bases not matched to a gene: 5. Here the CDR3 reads CSVDDRGANTIYF. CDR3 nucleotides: TGCAGCGTTGATGACAGGGGTGCTAACACCATATATTTT. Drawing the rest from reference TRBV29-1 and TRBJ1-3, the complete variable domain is SAVISQKPSRDICQRGTSLTIQCQVDSQVTMMFWYRQQPGQSLTLIATANQGSEATYESGFVIDKFPISRPNLTFSTLTVSNMSPEDSSIYLCSVDDRGANTIYFGEGSWLTVV.

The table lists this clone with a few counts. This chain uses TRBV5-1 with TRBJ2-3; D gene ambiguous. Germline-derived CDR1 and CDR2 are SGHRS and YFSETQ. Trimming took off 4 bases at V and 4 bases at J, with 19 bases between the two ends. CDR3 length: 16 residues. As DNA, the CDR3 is TGCGCCAGCAGCCCCCGTAATTCCCCCTCGGCAGATACGCAGTATTTT. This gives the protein CASSPRNSPSADTQYF. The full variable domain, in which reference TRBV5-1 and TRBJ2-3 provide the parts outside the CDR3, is KAGVTQTPRYLIKTRGQQVTLSCSPISGHRSVSWYQQTPGQGLQFLFEYFSETQRNKGNFPGRFSGRQFSNSRSEMNVSTLELGDSALYLCASSPRNSPSADTQYFGPGTRLTVL.

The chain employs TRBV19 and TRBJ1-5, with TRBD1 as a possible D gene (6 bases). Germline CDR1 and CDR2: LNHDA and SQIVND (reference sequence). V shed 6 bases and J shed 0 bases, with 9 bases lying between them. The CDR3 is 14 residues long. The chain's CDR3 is CASRVGHSNQPQHF. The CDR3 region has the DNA TGTGCCAGTAGAGTGGGACATAGCAATCAGCCCCAGCATTTT.

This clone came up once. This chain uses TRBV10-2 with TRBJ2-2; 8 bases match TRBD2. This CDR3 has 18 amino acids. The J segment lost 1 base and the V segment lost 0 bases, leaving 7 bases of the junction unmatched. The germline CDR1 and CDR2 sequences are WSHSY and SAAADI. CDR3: CASSESPAGALNTGELFF. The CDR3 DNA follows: TGCGCCAGCAGTGAGTCTCCAGCGGGGGCCTTGAACACCGGGGAGCTGTTTTTT.

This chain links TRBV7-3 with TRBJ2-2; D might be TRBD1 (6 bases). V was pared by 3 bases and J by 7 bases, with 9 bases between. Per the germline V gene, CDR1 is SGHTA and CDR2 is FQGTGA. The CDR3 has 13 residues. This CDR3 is CASSFLQGGELFF. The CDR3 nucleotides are TGTGCCAGCAGCTTTCTACAGGGCGGGGAGCTGTTTTTT. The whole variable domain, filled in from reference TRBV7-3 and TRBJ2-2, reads GAGVSQTPSNKVTEKGKYVELRCDPISGHTALYWYRQSLGQGPEFLIYFQGTGAADDSGLPNDRFFAVRPEGSVSTLKIQRTERGDSAVYLCASSFLQGGELFFGEGSRLTVL.

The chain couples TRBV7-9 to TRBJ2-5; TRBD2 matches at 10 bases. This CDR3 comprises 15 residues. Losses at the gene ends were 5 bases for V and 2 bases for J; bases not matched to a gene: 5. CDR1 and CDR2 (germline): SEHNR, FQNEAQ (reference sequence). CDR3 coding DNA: TGTGCCAGCAGCAGAGGACTAGCGGCACAAGAGACCCAGTACTTC. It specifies CASSRGLAAQETQYF.

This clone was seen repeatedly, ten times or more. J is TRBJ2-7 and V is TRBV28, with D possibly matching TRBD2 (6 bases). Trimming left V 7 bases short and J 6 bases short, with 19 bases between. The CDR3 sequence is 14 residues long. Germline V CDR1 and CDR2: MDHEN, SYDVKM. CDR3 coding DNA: TGTGCCAGCACAGGCCCTGGAGGGATGGGCGAGCAGTACTTC. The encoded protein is CASTGPGGMGEQYF.

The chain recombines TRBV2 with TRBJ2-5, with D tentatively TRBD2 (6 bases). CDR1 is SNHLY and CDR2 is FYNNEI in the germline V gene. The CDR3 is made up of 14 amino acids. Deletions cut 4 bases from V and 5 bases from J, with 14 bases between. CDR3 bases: TGTGCCAGCAGTGTGAGGGGACTGTACGAGACCCAGTACTTC. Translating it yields CASSVRGLYETQYF.

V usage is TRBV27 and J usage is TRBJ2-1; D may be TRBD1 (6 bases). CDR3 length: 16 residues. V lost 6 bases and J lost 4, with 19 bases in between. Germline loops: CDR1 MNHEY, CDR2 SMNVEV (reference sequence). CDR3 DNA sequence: TGTGCCAGCAGAGACCACGACAGGTCTCGGTACAATGAGCAGTTCTTC. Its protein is CASRDHDRSRYNEQFF.